Shown below are 32 T cell receptor beta chains from a single sample sequenced in a study of blood T cell repertoires in COVID-19. Assay: immunoSEQ multiplex PCR; the TCRdb copy retains only in-frame clones and omits some. Of about 140,000 clones in the sample, roughly four fifths were seen once. The sequencing input was peripheral blood. Receptor source: a woman over 75 with acute or convalescent COVID-19.

This clone was recorded once. This chain joins TRBV12-3 or TRBV12-4 and TRBJ2-4, with a tentative D call TRBD2 (5 bases). The CDR3 is 13 residues long. Trimming removed 2 bases from V and 9 bases from J, with 11 bases in between. The CDR3 sequence is CASSLLTGSIQYF. The CDR3 DNA follows: TGTGCCAGCAGTTTACTAACGGGGAGCATTCAGTACTTC.

The chain combines TRBV19 with TRBJ1-3; 7 nucleotides match TRBD1. The ends lost 9 bases at V and 2 bases at J; junction bases unmatched: 10. This CDR3 has 15 residues. Germline CDR1 and CDR2: LNHDA and SQIVND (reference sequence). CDR3 nucleotide sequence: TGTGCCAGCCACCCGACAGGGTCGGCTGGAAACACCATATATTTT. Its translation is CASHPTGSAGNTIYF.

The chain employs TRBV6-7 and TRBJ1-2; TRBD1 aligns across 8 bases. TRBV6-7 belongs to the ORF category, with a function that is uncertain. J gave up 3 bases and V 6 bases, and 3 bases lay outside the gene matches. This CDR3 is 13 amino acids long. CDR3 loop: CASSEQGDYGYTF. CDR3 bases: TGTGCCAGCAGCGAACAGGGGGACTATGGCTACACCTTC.

In this sample, this clone turned up once. The chain has TRBV11-2 and TRBJ1-2, with a tentative D call TRBD1 (5 bases). Trimming took off 5 bases at V and 1 base at J, with 8 bases between the two ends. Germline V gene lookup returns CDR1 SGHAT and CDR2 FQNNGV. This CDR3 comprises 13 residues. CDR3 in amino acids: CASSGGYNYGYTF. The DNA for the CDR3 is TGTGCCAGCAGCGGGGGGTATAACTATGGCTACACCTTC.

V and J are TRBV28 and TRBJ2-6; D unclear. V gave up 8 bases and J gave up 2 bases, with 10 bases separating them. Germline V gives CDR1 MDHEN, CDR2 SYDVKM. The CDR3 is 14 residues long. In nucleotides, the CDR3 is TGTGCCAGCCGTCACCCGGCTGGGGCCAACGTCCTGACTTTC. Residues: CASRHPAGANVLTF. Full variable domain (remainder filled in from reference TRBV28 and TRBJ2-6): DVKVTQSSRYLVKRTGEKVFLECVQDMDHENMFWYRQDPGLGLRLIYFSYDVKMKEKGDIPEGYSVSREKKERFSLILESASTNQTSMYLCASRHPAGANVLTFGAGSRLTVL.

This clone has only a few counts. The chain has TRBV9 and TRBJ1-2; 8 bases are a match to TRBD1. The ends lost 3 bases at V and 3 bases at J; junction bases unmatched: 1. The CDR3 consists of 13 residues. Germline loops: CDR1 SGDLS, CDR2 YYNGEE. Here the CDR3 DNA reads TGTGCCAGCAGCGCGGGACAGGACTATGGCTACACCTTC. It is translated as CASSAGQDYGYTF.

The chain carries TRBV10-3 and TRBJ2-5; D call uncertain. This CDR3 has 14 amino acids. Germline V lookup: CDR1 ENHRY, CDR2 SYGVKD. V was trimmed by 4 bases and J by 1 base, leaving 10 bases between them. CDR3 in DNA: TGTGCCATCAGTGTGGGTGGAGCCCAAGAGACCCAGTACTTC. Translating it yields CAISVGGAQETQYF.

The CDR3 nucleotides read TGCGCCAGCAGCTCGACAGGAAATCCCGAAGAGACCCAGTACTTC. It codes for CASSSTGNPEETQYF. The V and J genes are TRBV5-1 and TRBJ2-5, with a possible D match to TRBD1 (6 bases). This CDR3 region has 15 residues. Trimming removed 3 bases from V and 3 bases from J, with 15 bases in between. Germline V gene data show CDR1 as SGHRS and CDR2 as YFSETQ.

V is TRBV5-1 and J is TRBJ1-3; D is ambiguous. V was pared by 1 base and J by 0 bases, with 8 bases between. The germline CDR1 and CDR2 sequences are SGHRS and YFSETQ. The CDR3 covers 15 residues. CDR3 sequence (DNA): TGCGCCAGCAGCTTGTGGGCCGCCTCTGGAAACACCATATATTTT. It is translated as CASSLWAASGNTIYF.

The V gene is TRBV15, the J gene TRBJ2-1; tentative D call: TRBD2 (5 bases). The CDR3 sequence is 14 residues long. Germline V CDR1 and CDR2: LNHNV, YYDKDF (reference sequence). The V end was cut by 1 base, the J end by 5 bases, with 9 bases between. In DNA form, the CDR3 reads TGTGCCACCAGCAGAGGGACTCGCAACAATGAGCAGTTCTTC. Amino acid sequence: CATSRGTRNNEQFF.

The chain uses TRBV2 and TRBJ2-3; D may be TRBD1 (6 bases). V lost 1 base and J 5 bases, leaving 10 bases between the germline ends. This CDR3 region has 14 residues. The germline V gene has CDR1 SNHLY and CDR2 FYNNEI. The CDR3: CASSEVRGIDTQYF. Here the CDR3 DNA reads TGTGCCAGCAGTGAAGTAAGGGGGATAGATACGCAGTATTTT.

The rearrangement links TRBV6-5 to TRBJ1-1; TRBD1 might be the D (6 bases). CDR1 and CDR2 from the germline V gene are MNHEY and SVGAGI. V lost 6 bases to trimming and J lost 6 bases, with 14 bases between them. The CDR3 has 13 amino acids. The CDR3 region is CASRRRGFAEAFF. CDR3 DNA: TGTGCCAGCAGACGCAGGGGTTTCGCTGAAGCTTTCTTT.

The chain employs TRBV18 and TRBJ1-1, with TRBD1 matching over 10 bases. CDR1 is KGHSH and CDR2 is LQKENI in the germline V gene. Trimming took 3 bases from V and 4 from J; bases not matched to a gene: 2. This CDR3 spans 14 amino acids. CDR3 coding DNA: TGTGCCAGCTCACCGGGACAGGGGACCACTGAAGCTTTCTTT. Protein product: CASSPGQGTTEAFF.

This clone was counted only a few times. This sequence joins TRBV30 and TRBJ1-2; TRBD1 is a possible D gene (5 bases). In germline, CDR1 is GTSNPN, CDR2 SVGIG (reference sequence). The CDR3 runs to 13 residues. The ends were cut back, 2 bases at V and 6 bases at J, with 13 bases in the middle. The CDR3 spells CAWSNRKINGYTF. For the CDR3, the DNA is TGTGCCTGGAGTAACAGGAAAATCAATGGCTACACCTTC.

J is TRBJ2-2 and V is TRBV14; 7 bases are a match to TRBD2. The CDR3 loop spans 19 amino acids. Germline CDR1 SGHDN, CDR2 FVKESK. V shed 3 bases, J shed 0 bases, and the junction held 13 bases outside the gene matches. The CDR3 spells CASSQFEWDYSTNTGELFF. The CDR3 region has the DNA TGTGCCAGCAGCCAGTTCGAGTGGGACTACTCTACGAACACCGGGGAGCTGTTTTTT.

This rearrangement joins TRBV7-2 to TRBJ2-7, with 8 nucleotides matching TRBD2. There are 13 residues in the CDR3. Trimming took 9 bases from V and 0 from J; bases not matched to a gene: 4. Germline V CDR1 and CDR2: SGHTA, FQGNSA. The CDR3 loop reads CASKRESSYEQYF. The CDR3 DNA follows: TGTGCCAGTAAGCGGGAGAGCTCCTACGAGCAGTACTTC.

A word on this clone: An end of the junction does not agree with germline; a read error may underlie this. This sample includes further DNA sequences coding for the same CDR3. CDR3 sequence: CASSFRSAPLNEQFF. In DNA form, the CDR3 reads TGCGCCAGCAGCTTTCGGTCAGCGCCTCTCAATGAACAGTTCTTC. This chain links TRBV5-1 with TRBJ2-1, with D unresolved. This CDR3 has 15 residues. Looked up from germline, CDR1 is SGHRS and CDR2 is YFSETQ.

V and J are TRBV11-2 and TRBJ2-3; D is possibly TRBD2 (6 bases). V gave up 3 bases and J gave up 2 bases, with 9 bases separating them. The CDR3 extends over 14 amino acids. CDR1 SGHAT and CDR2 FQNNGV come from the germline V gene. The CDR3 nucleotides are TGTGCCAGCAGCTTCCGGGAGCCCACAGATACGCAGTATTTT. Its translation is CASSFREPTDTQYF.

The gene calls are TRBV30 and TRBJ1-2; D possibly corresponds to TRBD1 (6 bases). CDR1 GTSNPN and CDR2 SVGIG come from the germline V gene (reference sequence). The CDR3 covers 13 residues. V was clipped by 1 base and J by 6 bases, with 12 bases between them. CDR3 nucleotides: TGTGCCTGGAGTGGAAACAGGGCCAATGGCTACACCTTC. Protein: CAWSGNRANGYTF.

CDR3 sequence (DNA): TGTGCCAGCAGCCAAGATCGGGGTCCCAGCTACAATGAGCAGTTCTTC. Translation: CASSQDRGPSYNEQFF. This chain connects TRBV3-1 (or the pseudogene TRBV3-2) to TRBJ2-1, with D possibly TRBD2 on 5 matching bases. This CDR3 region has 16 residues. V was pared by 0 bases and J by 3 bases, with 12 bases between. The germline gives CDR1 LGHDT, CDR2 YNNKEL (reference sequence).

The V and J genes are TRBV7-2 and TRBJ2-3, with D perhaps TRBD2 (6 bases). V lost 3 bases to trimming and J lost 7 bases, with 14 bases between them. Germline assignment: CDR1 SGHTA and CDR2 FQGNSA. The CDR3 length is 14 residues. CDR3 protein: CASSFLRTTYTQYF. The CDR3 nucleotides are TGTGCCAGCAGCTTTTTGCGGACTACGTATACGCAGTATTTT.

This rearrangement joins TRBV3-1 (or the pseudogene TRBV3-2) to TRBJ1-3; TRBD1 is a possible D gene (6 bases). The V and J ends lost 0 bases and 4 bases respectively, with 13 bases between them. The CDR3 totals 16 residues. Germline V gene sequence: CDR1 LGHDT, CDR2 YNNKEL (reference sequence). Here the CDR3 DNA reads TGTGCCAGCAGCCAAGAGGGGGCTCGAACAGGAAACACCATATATTTT. Translating gives CASSQEGARTGNTIYF.

The chain carries TRBV29-1 and TRBJ2-1, with D maybe TRBD2 (7 bases). The CDR3 is 15 amino acids. Germline V gives CDR1 SQVTM, CDR2 ANQGSEA. V lost 7 bases, J lost 0 bases, and 16 bases lay in between. This CDR3 is CSARAGTISYNEQFF. The CDR3 DNA sequence: TGCAGCGCGCGAGCGGGGACAATCTCCTACAATGAGCAGTTCTTC.

This clone was detected only a few times. The DNA of the CDR3 is TGTGCCAGCAGTTTCCTCGGAACCAGGGGGGTCTATGGCTACACCTTC. The encoded protein is CASSFLGTRGVYGYTF. V is TRBV28 and J is TRBJ1-2, with 7 bases aligning to TRBD1. This CDR3 comprises 16 residues. The junction had 11 bases not matched to a gene; V was cut back by 3 bases and J by 4 bases. Germline CDR1 is MDHEN and CDR2 is SYDVKM.

This clone was observed a few times. V is TRBV27 and J is TRBJ1-1, with D possibly TRBD1 on 5 matching bases. V was pared by 10 bases and J by 5 bases, with 14 bases between. The CDR3 contains 12 residues. Germline V gene sequence: CDR1 MNHEY, CDR2 SMNVEV (reference sequence). The CDR3 DNA sequence: TGTGCCATCGGGTGGGGCGGAACTGAAGCTTTCTTT. It specifies CAIGWGGTEAFF.

The chain's CDR3 is CASSVGEISETQYF. CDR3 DNA sequence: TGTGCCAGTAGTGTAGGGGAGATATCAGAGACCCAGTACTTC. The chain joins TRBV19 to TRBJ2-5; either TRBD1 or TRBD2 may fit D (5 bases each). This CDR3 has 14 amino acids. The germline gives CDR1 LNHDA, CDR2 SQIVND (reference sequence). Trimming cost V 5 bases and J 4 bases, with 14 bases left between them.

The chain employs TRBV6-6 and TRBJ2-5, with 7 bases fitting TRBD1. The CDR3 sequence is 16 residues long. The ends lost 2 bases at V and 1 base at J; junction bases unmatched: 7. CDR1 and CDR2 (germline): MNHNY, SVGAGI (reference sequence). The CDR3, as DNA: TGTGCCAGCAGTTACCCACAGGGGACCATCCAAGAGACCCAGTACTTC. This translates into CASSYPQGTIQETQYF.

The chain uses TRBV5-1 and TRBJ2-2; D not certain. The V gene's germline CDR1 is SGHRS and CDR2 YFSETQ. The V end was cut by 5 bases, the J end by 2 bases, with 13 bases between. The CDR3 totals 15 residues. The CDR3 DNA sequence: TGCGCCAGCAGGCTGGCGGTTGGCAACACCGGGGAGCTGTTTTTT. Protein sequence: CASRLAVGNTGELFF.

The genes are TRBV24-1 and TRBJ1-5; maybe TRBD1 (6 bases). With 9 bases removed from V and 5 bases from J, the gap between germline ends came to 22 bases. CDR1 and CDR2 (germline): KGHDR, SFDVKD. The CDR3 spans 16 residues. The CDR3 region has the DNA TGTGCCACCGGGCAGGGGCTTACAGCCGAATATCAGCCCCAGCATTTT. Translated: CATGQGLTAEYQPQHF.

J is TRBJ1-2 and V is TRBV28; TRBD1 might be the D (5 bases). Trimming cost V 2 bases and J 8 bases, with 18 bases left between them. CDR1 MDHEN and CDR2 SYDVKM come from the germline V gene. The CDR3 runs 15 residues. The CDR3 reads CASSLLLGAGLGYTF. CDR3 coding DNA: TGTGCCAGCAGTTTACTGCTTGGGGCAGGGCTAGGCTACACCTTC.

J is TRBJ1-6 and V is TRBV6-1; TRBD1 is a possible D gene (6 bases). From germline, CDR1 is MNHNS and CDR2 SASEGT. V lost 4 bases and J 3 bases, leaving 13 bases between the germline ends. The length of the CDR3 is 16 residues. CDR3 residues: CASSGLQGDYNSPLHF. In DNA, the CDR3 is TGTGCCAGCAGTGGGCTACAGGGAGACTATAATTCACCCCTCCACTTT.

This chain joins TRBV6-1 and TRBJ1-3, with 9 nucleotides matching TRBD1. Germline V lookup: CDR1 MNHNS, CDR2 SASEGT. The CDR3 extends over 16 amino acids. The trim removed 0 bases at V and 4 bases at J, leaving 4 bases unmatched. CDR3 in amino acids: CASSEAIGQGGNTIYF. The CDR3 DNA reads TGTGCCAGCAGTGAAGCGATTGGACAGGGGGGAAACACCATATATTTT.